This TCR beta chain was sequenced in a study of identical twins (dated by TCRdb to about 2016). Regarding the study in general: The study deep-sequenced TCR alpha and beta repertoires from monozygotic twins, unrelated adults of various ages and cord blood to test whether fetal clonotypes persist. Replicate twin experiments were performed at different times using different library preparation protocols to rule out contamination. On the study overall, not on this receptor specifically: Because the same donors could not be followed over many years, the conclusions relied on cross-sectional statistical analysis. Invariant T cells such as MAIT and iNKT could partly confound zero-insertion analyses, though diverse VJ usage argued against this for most clonotypes. A weaker excess of twin sharing was found in beta out-of-frame sequences because the signal-to-noise ratio was lowered by fewer shared sequences. Compared with coincidental sharing between unrelated individuals, an excess of low generation-probability sequences was observed among out-of-frame TCR alpha sequences shared between twins. In monozygotic twins, out-of-frame TCR alpha sharing was systematically underestimated by recombination models, although the models agreed with sharing between unrelated individuals. Fewer insertions were carried by abundant cord blood beta clonotypes, a similar but weaker trend appeared in young adult naive repertoires, and no such trend appeared in memory repertoires.

Library preparation employed 5' RACE. The sample was run on an Illumina HiSeq 2000. Template switching introduced a universal primer binding site; the final cDNA contained a unique molecular identifier, enabling accurate counting of TCR cDNA molecules. First-strand cDNA for TCR alpha and beta chains was synthesized from specific primers in the conserved constant-segment region. To control for contamination, each cDNA library was double barcoded with a SMART-Mk sample barcode plus Illumina barcodes. TruSeq adapter sequences along with Illumina sample barcodes were introduced in two successive PCR steps. The Illumina HiSeq platform was used with custom primers to sequence TCR alpha and beta cDNA libraries. For the original study's pipeline: Raw reads were processed with MiGEC to extract unique molecular identifiers, and MiXCR was used to determine CDR3 positions. For each individual, recombination models were inferred using an EM algorithm with the repgenHMM and IGoR tools. Shared clonotype analysis was performed with the tcR package in R, normalizing sharing by the product of cloneset sizes. Out-of-frame nonproductive sequences were analyzed to study raw recombination free of thymic and clonal selection effects. TCRdb reprocessing: public reads trimmed at Q25 with fastp, clones called with MiXCR, in-frame beta chains kept. Identical CDR3 protein sequences are pooled into one entry, listed with their most common genes and DNA. None of the V and J calls come from the authors' own analysis; TCRdb made them. This sample is represented by about 700,000 distinct CDR3 sequences; around 8.6% of them were singletons. The ten largest clones capture more than 0.75% of the sample.

All donors were healthy Caucasians. The twin cohort consisted of three pairs of female monozygotic twins, all aged roughly 18 to 30 years. Peripheral blood mononuclear cells were the source from which RNA for the TCR libraries was isolated. Trimmed from V: 6 bases; trimmed from J: 5 bases; junction bases lacking a gene match: 10. According to the germline V gene, CDR1 reads SGHTA and CDR2 reads FQGTGA. The CDR3 sequence holds 15 residues, the cysteine and phenylalanine included. CDR3 DNA is the only sequence kept; it has 45 bases, read in frame from the first base. On this clonotype: This receptor's antigen is unknown. No base quality information exists; no much larger clone differs at one position.

A further study also used this sample, focusing on yellow fever vaccine responses in identical twins. The second publication reports: According to the authors, in identical twins the way T cells responded to vaccination appeared partly convergent and partly personalized. Focusing on identical twins, the study followed the T cell clones that responded to the vaccine, and did so with precision.

In this chain, TRBV7-3 is recombined with TRBJ2-1; 7 middle bases align to TRBD2. The receptor was derived from a woman under 30 in good health. Sequencing used PBMCs. The DNA sequence follows: TGTGCCAGCAGTCAAGGTGGGACTAAAAACAATGAGCAGTTCTTC. It encodes CASSQGGTKNNEQFF.